This T cell receptor (beta chain) came from a study of cytomegalovirus exposure and HLA in healthy donors. About the study: In a later analysis, the 120 or so validation repertoires were reported to have used the same platform as the 550 to 850 first-cohort repertoires. Study observations and caveats: The study listed 150 to 200 cytomegalovirus-associated TCR beta chains. Among the CMV-associated chains, a few were confirmed in vitro as specific for CMV antigens.

The CDR3 loop spans 13 amino acids. Germline V gene lookup returns CDR1 KGHSH and CDR2 LQKENI. The V end lost 3 bases, the J end lost 4 bases, and 8 bases lay between the germline ends. Assay: immunoSEQ multiplex PCR; the TCRdb copy retains only in-frame clones and omits some. Among some 140,000 clones listed, around four fifths were seen once. These donors were members of the approximately 110-subject validation cohort, a group separate from the roughly 670-subject first cohort. In the case of this clone: What it binds is unknown.

This clonotype originated in a woman in her twenties or thirties in good health and CMV-seronegative. What was sequenced was PBMCs. The V call is TRBV18, the J call TRBJ2-3; D gene unclear. CDR3 region: CASSPQRADTQYF. As DNA, the CDR3 is TGTGCCAGCTCACCCCAACGGGCAGATACGCAGTATTTT.